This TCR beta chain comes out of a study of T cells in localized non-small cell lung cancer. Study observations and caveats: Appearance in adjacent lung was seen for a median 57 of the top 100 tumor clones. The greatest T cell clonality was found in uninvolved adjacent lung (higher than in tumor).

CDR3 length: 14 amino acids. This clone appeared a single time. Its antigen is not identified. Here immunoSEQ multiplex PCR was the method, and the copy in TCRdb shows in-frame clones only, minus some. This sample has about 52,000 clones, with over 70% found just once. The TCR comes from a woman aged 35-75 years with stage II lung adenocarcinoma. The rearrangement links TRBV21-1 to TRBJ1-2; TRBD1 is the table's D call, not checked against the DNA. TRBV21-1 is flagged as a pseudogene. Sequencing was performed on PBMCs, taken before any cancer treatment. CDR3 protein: CASSKALGVGGYTF. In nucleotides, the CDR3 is TGTGCCAGCAGCAAAGCGCTAGGGGTTGGAGGCTACACCTTC.